The 8 T cell receptor beta chains below all came from one sample that was sequenced in a study of cytomegalovirus exposure and HLA in healthy donors. Assay: immunoSEQ multiplex PCR; the TCRdb copy retains only in-frame clones and omits some. The sample has about 58,000 clones, 90% seen once; the top ten hold 1% to 1.2%. Specimen: PBMCs. Source of these receptors: a man aged 18 to 35 in good health and CMV-seronegative.

The V gene is TRBV6-5, the J gene TRBJ2-7; 14 positions match TRBD2. CDR1 and CDR2 (germline): MNHEY, SVGAGI. Unmatched junction bases numbered 3, after V lost 0 bases and J lost 5 bases. The CDR3 is made up of 16 amino acids. The CDR3 bases are TGTGCCAGCAGTTACTCAAGGACTAGCGGGAGGCACGAGCAGTACTTC. Protein sequence: CASSYSRTSGRHEQYF.

The CDR3 bases are TGTGCCAGCAGTTACAGGGGCCTGAACACTGAAGCTTTCTTT. The encoded protein is CASSYRGLNTEAFF. This chain links TRBV28 with TRBJ1-1; 7 bases line up with TRBD1. The CDR3 spans 14 residues. Germline-derived CDR1 and CDR2 are MDHEN and SYDVKM. Unmatched junction bases numbered 2, after V lost 4 bases and J lost 0 bases. Drawing the rest from reference TRBV28 and TRBJ1-1, the complete variable domain is DVKVTQSSRYLVKRTGEKVFLECVQDMDHENMFWYRQDPGLGLRLIYFSYDVKMKEKGDIPEGYSVSREKKERFSLILESASTNQTSMYLCASSYRGLNTEAFFGQGTRLTVV.

The chain is built from TRBV27 and TRBJ1-1; 7 nucleotides line up with TRBD1. Germline loops: CDR1 MNHEY, CDR2 SMNVEV (reference sequence). This CDR3 is 13 amino acids long. The junction had 7 bases not matched to a gene; V was cut back by 6 bases and J by 6 bases. The CDR3 coding sequence is TGTGCCAGCAGCACGACAGGGTGGTCTGAAGCTTTCTTT. This codes for CASSTTGWSEAFF.

The chain links TRBV28 to TRBJ2-1, with D maybe TRBD1 (6 bases). Between the trimmed V and J ends, which lost 7 bases and 6 bases, there was a span of 16 bases. This CDR3 is 14 amino acids long. The germline gives CDR1 MDHEN, CDR2 SYDVKM. CDR3 residues: CASTPSQGRNEQFF. CDR3 DNA sequence: TGTGCCAGCACCCCATCTCAGGGGCGCAATGAGCAGTTCTTC.

The chain uses TRBV10-3 and TRBJ2-7, with TRBD2 as a possible D gene (6 bases). Germline loops: CDR1 ENHRY, CDR2 SYGVKD. This CDR3 has 17 amino acids. The V end was cut by 0 bases, the J end by 0 bases, with 15 bases between. The DNA for the CDR3 is TGTGCCATCAGTGAGTCGTGGAGCGGGCCGATCTCCTACGAGCAGTACTTC. It yields the protein CAISESWSGPISYEQYF.

The CDR3 bases are TGCGCCAGCAGCCATTCATGGACAGGGGAAACCTACGAGCAGTACTTC. Protein: CASSHSWTGETYEQYF. This sequence joins TRBV4-3 and TRBJ2-7; 9 positions match TRBD1. The CDR3 runs 16 residues. In germline, CDR1 is LGHNA, CDR2 YSLEER. V shed 3 bases and J 2 bases; nucleotides not matched to a gene: 8.

This sequence joins TRBV6-6 and TRBJ2-3; 7 positions match TRBD1. The CDR3 loop spans 12 amino acids. CDR1 MNHNY and CDR2 SVGAGI come from the germline V gene (reference sequence). The trim removed 9 bases at V and 6 bases at J, leaving 6 bases unmatched. The CDR3 protein is CASGDRSDTQYF. The CDR3 DNA reads TGTGCCAGTGGGGACAGAAGCGATACGCAGTATTTT.

The rearrangement links TRBV29-1 to TRBJ2-5; TRBD2 matches 7 bases. The CDR3 sequence is 13 residues long. The J segment lost 5 bases and the V segment lost 5 bases, leaving 8 bases of the junction unmatched. Looked up from germline, CDR1 is SQVTM and CDR2 is ANQGSEA. This CDR3 is CSVFLGRDETQYF. In DNA, the CDR3 is TGCAGCGTTTTTCTAGGGAGGGATGAGACCCAGTACTTC.